Listed below are T cell receptor beta chains from one sample, sequenced in a study of molecular identifiers for immune sequencing clone quantification. TCRdb used MiXCR to reprocess the PCR reads, holding one entry per CDR3 protein. The data contain about 630,000 distinct CDR3 sequences, roughly 27% of them seen just once; the ten biggest clones take up about 0.73%. Sequences were obtained from naive CD8+ T cells from blood, with Jurkat cell RNA spiked in. These receptors all come from a human donor in good health. Some libraries in this study had Jurkat cell RNA spiked in. Each CDR3 is given with its conserved first and last residue. A D gene is named only where the DNA matches it firmly. Clone size is not always given. Where it is, it says once, few, many or a class for expanded clones.

>-|12|-|TRBV6-2/TRBV6-3|TRBJ1-2
CARSYGNYGYTF
TGTGCCCGCAGTTACGGAAACTATGGCTACACCTTC
>-|15|many|TRBV27|TRBJ2-4
CASSPGGPIKNIQYF
TGTGCCAGCAGTCCCGGAGGGCCCATCAAAAACATTCAGTACTTC
>TRBD2|17|-|TRBV4-1|TRBJ2-7
CASSQSSGGALSYKQYF
TGCGCCAGCAGCCAGTCTAGCGGAGGGGCCCTATCCTACAAGCAGTACTTC
>-|10|many|TRBV20-1|TRBJ2-3
CSAVGSWGYF
TGCAGTGCTGTCGGATCCTGGGGGTATTTT
>TRBD1|14|-|TRBV7-9|TRBJ1-2
CASSPRTGGDGYTF
TGTGCCAGCAGCCCCAGGACAGGAGGGGATGGCTACACCTTC
>TRBD2|15|few|TRBV6-2/TRBV6-3|TRBJ2-1
CASSFTLAAYNEQIF
TGTGCCAGCAGTTTTACACTAGCGGCCTACAATGAGCAGATCTTC
>-|14|many|TRBV7-2|TRBJ2-1
CASSLVPDDNEQFF
TGTGCCAGCAGCTTAGTTCCCGACGACAATGAGCAGTTCTTC
>-|16|few|TRBV6-6|TRBJ1-6
CASSYVRDPYNSPLHF
TGTGCCAGCAGTTACGTCCGGGACCCCTATAATTCACCCCTCCACTTT
>TRBD1|20|many|TRBV28|TRBJ2-6
CASSLWGKVGQGTGANVLTF
TGTGCCAGCAGTTTATGGGGCAAGGTGGGACAGGGTACTGGGGCCAACGTCCTGACTTTC
>TRBD1|13|many|TRBV6-2/TRBV6-3|TRBJ2-4
CASSDRGLYIQYF
TGTGCCAGCAGTGACAGGGGGCTGTACATTCAGTACTTC
>-|13|few|TRBV7-9|TRBJ1-6
CASSLAWDSPLHF
TGTGCCAGCAGCTTAGCATGGGATTCACCCCTCCACTTT
>TRBD2|15|few|TRBV25-1|TRBJ2-1
CASSDLAGYYNEQFF
TGTGCCAGCAGTGACCTAGCGGGCTACTACAATGAGCAGTTCTTC
>TRBD2|16|many|TRBV7-3|TRBJ2-3
CASSPSGLAGTDTQYF
TGTGCCAGCAGCCCCTCGGGACTAGCGGGCACAGATACGCAGTATTTT
>-|13|few|TRBV6-1|TRBJ1-2
CASSASPNYGYTF
TGTGCCAGCAGTGCCAGTCCCAACTATGGCTACACCTTC
>-|15|-|TRBV6-5|TRBJ2-7
CASSYSGGGLDEQYF
TGTGCCAGCAGTTACTCGGGGGGCGGGTTGGACGAGCAGTACTTC
>-|12|many|TRBV7-9|TRBJ1-4
CASSPEGEKLFF
TGTGCCAGCAGCCCGGAGGGGGAAAAACTGTTTTTT
>TRBD1|17|few|TRBV12-3/TRBV12-4|TRBJ2-1
CASSSRQGSRDLDEQFF
TGTGCCAGCAGTTCCCGACAGGGCTCACGGGACCTCGATGAGCAGTTCTTC
>-|13|-|TRBV14|TRBJ2-7
CASSQVSNLEQYF
TGTGCCAGCAGCCAAGTGAGCAACCTCGAGCAGTACTTC
>-|14|-|TRBV20-1|TRBJ2-7
CSARAGGTPYEQYF
TGCAGTGCTAGAGCTGGGGGAACTCCCTACGAGCAGTACTTC
>TRBD2|16|-|TRBV5-5|TRBJ2-1
CASSGQGLAGPNEQFF
TGTGCCAGCAGCGGGCAGGGACTAGCGGGGCCTAATGAGCAGTTCTTC
>-|14|-|TRBV5-1|TRBJ2-5
CASSSRNDRETQYF
TGCGCCAGCAGCTCCCGCAATGACCGGGAGACCCAGTACTTC
>-|13|few|TRBV20-1|TRBJ1-2
CSVRGVSDYGYTF
TGCAGTGTAAGAGGAGTCTCAGACTATGGCTACACCTTC
>TRBD2|15|once|TRBV23-1|TRBJ2-5
CASSQIGGGQETQYF
TGCGCCAGCAGTCAAATCGGGGGGGGGCAAGAGACCCAGTACTTC
>TRBD2|16|many|TRBV3-1|TRBJ2-3
CASSQDHDGGADTQYF
TGTGCCAGCAGCCAAGATCATGACGGGGGGGCCGATACGCAGTATTTT
>-|12|-|TRBV7-9|TRBJ2-3
CASSWGSAPQYF
TGTGCCAGCAGTTGGGGCTCCGCTCCGCAGTATTTT
>-|15|once|TRBV6-2/TRBV6-3|TRBJ2-7
CASSSRTVPSYEQYF
TGTGCCAGCAGTTCCAGGACCGTGCCGAGCTACGAGCAGTACTTC
>TRBD1|18|-|TRBV6-5|TRBJ1-4
CASSYKLVIGQENEKLFF
TGTGCCAGCAGTTACAAGTTGGTAATCGGACAGGAGAATGAAAAACTGTTTTTT